This T cell receptor (beta chain) was obtained from a study of blood T cell repertoires in COVID-19. Original data processing: The authors estimated nucleated cell counts from reference gene primer amplification. The method was immunoSEQ multiplex PCR; TCRdb's version includes in-frame clones alone and lacks a portion of them. Clone size and the V and J calls come from that table; the DNA yielded D and trimming. This sample yields about 320,000 clones, of which about 88% are seen a single time; roughly 2.6% belongs to the top ten. Participant-given clinical history determined each cohort assignment. Donors in Cohort 3 who had recovered were those with two negative PCRs, healthcare professional clearance, or resolution of their symptoms. From germline, CDR1 is SGHRS and CDR2 YFSETQ. CDR3 size: 16 residues. Between the trimmed V and J ends, which lost 0 bases and 6 bases, there was a span of 16 bases.

Source material: PBMCs or T cells enriched from blood (not recorded which). The source of this sequence is a man in his fifties or sixties who had recovered from COVID-19. The genes are TRBV5-1 and TRBJ1-5; D is undetermined. DNA for the CDR3: TGCGCCAGCAGCTTGGGGACTGGGGAGCCGGGTCAGCCCCAGCATTTT. Protein product: CASSLGTGEPGQPQHF.